Shown below are 6 T cell receptor beta chains from a single sample sequenced in a study of lymphopenia after photon versus proton radiotherapy. The assay was immunoSEQ multiplex PCR, and TCRdb's table has in-frame clones only and misses some. The repertoire holds 3,000 to 4,500 clones, with approximately 74% as singletons. The sequenced sample was peripheral blood, obtained from a patient treated with proton-based radiotherapy. Source of these receptors: an elderly man with esophageal cancer.

This clone was counted between two and nine times. The CDR3 reads CASSPRTSGSSYNEQFF. The CDR3 nucleotides are TGTGCCAGCAGCCCCCGGACTAGCGGAAGCTCCTACAATGAGCAGTTCTTC. This chain joins TRBV7-9 and TRBJ2-1; 10 bases fit TRBD2. CDR1 and CDR2 (germline): SEHNR, FQNEAQ (reference sequence). The CDR3 is 17 amino acids. V lost 5 bases to trimming and J lost 0 bases; unmatched junction nucleotides: 7.

On this clone itself: A read error may account for a junction end that differs from germline. The rearrangement links TRBV4-3 to TRBJ1-1, with 7 bases that match TRBD1. Germline V lookup: CDR1 LGHNA, CDR2 YSLEER. The length of the CDR3 is 14 residues. As DNA, the CDR3 is TGCGCCAGCAGCCTAGACAGGGTTAATCCCAACCCTTTTTTT. This codes for CASSLDRVNPNPFF.

This clone turned up a few times. The J gene is TRBJ1-1, the V gene TRBV5-4; D may be TRBD1 (6 bases). V was cut by 0 bases and J by 9 bases, with 21 bases left in between. This CDR3 has 16 residues. Per the germline V gene, CDR1 is SGHNT and CDR2 is YYREEE (reference sequence). The CDR3 here is CASSLGGAGPSRKAFF. In DNA form, the CDR3 reads TGTGCCAGCAGCTTGGGGGGGGCGGGGCCCTCCCGGAAAGCTTTCTTT.

The V gene is TRBV10-2, the J gene TRBJ2-7; D possibly uses TRBD1 or TRBD2 (5 bases each). The CDR3 has 14 amino acids. Trimming removed 4 bases from V and 3 bases from J, with 13 bases in between. Germline-derived CDR1 and CDR2 are WSHSY and SAAADI. CDR3 sequence reads: CASSGSGGGYEQYF. The DNA of the CDR3 is TGCGCCAGCAGTGGTTCTGGTGGGGGCTACGAGCAGTACTTC.

CDR3 protein: CASSLVRQGVYTIYF. The CDR3 coding sequence is TGTGCCAGCAGCTTAGTTCGCCAGGGGGTATACACCATATATTTT. The chain carries TRBV7-8 and TRBJ1-3; TRBD1 aligns across 7 bases. CDR3 length: 15 residues. Germline lookup yields CDR1 SGHVS and CDR2 FQNEAQ. V was pared by 1 base and J by 8 bases, with 8 bases of the junction left unmatched.

This clone occurred once. This chain connects TRBV6-1 to TRBJ2-5; D possibly corresponds to TRBD2 (6 bases). Germline CDR1 and CDR2: MNHNS and SASEGT. The CDR3 contains 17 residues. V lost 1 base, J lost 5 bases, and 20 bases lay in between. CDR3 in amino acids: CASSEVLGGSSAETQYF. The CDR3 DNA reads TGTGCCAGCAGTGAAGTGCTAGGAGGGAGTTCGGCGGAGACCCAGTACTTC.